One and the same sample provided the 4 T cell receptor beta chains below, sequenced in a study of neurological immune-mediated disorders. MiXCR, run by TCRdb on the 5' RACE reads, gives a single entry per CDR3 protein. In the table there are tens of thousands of distinct CDR3 sequences, 9.5% to 13% of which are singletons. The sample consisted of CD4+ T cells from blood. The receptors were gathered from a woman aged 25 to 39 with HTLV-1-associated myelopathy (HAM/TSP).

This clonotype has at least ten counts. This chain connects TRBV6-1 to TRBJ1-6; D unresolved. The V and J ends lost 7 bases and 8 bases respectively, with 15 bases between them. CDR1 and CDR2 (germline): MNHNS, SASEGT. This CDR3 has 14 amino acids. The CDR3 DNA reads TGTGCCAGCACCCCCATCCGAGGCCATTCACCCCTCCACTTT. Protein sequence: CASTPIRGHSPLHF.

This clonotype was counted at least ten times. This chain joins TRBV12-3 or TRBV12-4 and TRBJ2-7; D may be TRBD2 (5 bases). There are 13 residues in the CDR3. V gave up 6 bases and J gave up 0 bases, with 9 bases separating them. CDR3 region: CASRVGSSYEQYF. The CDR3 DNA reads as TGTGCCAGCAGGGTTGGGAGCTCCTACGAGCAGTACTTC.

In its sample, this clonotype was seen many times. The chain recombines TRBV5-1 with TRBJ2-1, with TRBD2 matching over 11 bases. This CDR3 contains 17 residues. Germline V gives CDR1 SGHRS, CDR2 YFSETQ. V lost 0 bases to trimming and J lost 0 bases; unmatched junction nucleotides: 2. CDR3 residues: CASSLVGLAGSYNEQFF. The CDR3 DNA is TGCGCCAGCAGCTTGGTAGGACTAGCGGGCTCCTACAATGAGCAGTTCTTC.

Ten or more counts support this clonotype. The V gene is TRBV20-1, the J gene TRBJ1-2; TRBD1 is a possible D gene (5 bases). From germline, CDR1 is DFQATT and CDR2 SNEGSKA (reference sequence). The CDR3 sequence is 14 residues long. V was pared by 6 bases and J by 3 bases, with 17 bases between. The DNA for the CDR3 is TGCAGTGCGGAAAGATCGGAAGGGGACTATGGCTACACCTTC. This encodes CSAERSEGDYGYTF.